The sequence of this T cell receptor (beta chain) was determined in a study of CD8+ T cells in alopecia areata. Looking at the study overall: Treated patients received severity scores based on the percentage of scalp area affected. Study-level findings and limits: Compared with mice, patients displayed less clear TCR sharing, possibly for HLA-related reasons. It was observed that many expanded lesional clones persisted in scalp and blood during tofacitinib. Lesional tissue from the scalp (especially in alopecia totalis/universalis) showed higher clonality than normal scalp.

Extracted from the samples, RNA was reverse transcribed into cDNA to serve as the sequencing template. Produced via immunoSEQ multiplex PCR; TCRdb's table is partial and in-frame only. Of 100,000 to 150,000 clones in the sample, under 65% are singletons; the top ten hold around 5.4%. This clone appeared a single time. Its antigen is not identified. Treatment specified: oral pan-JAK inhibitor, 5-10 mg twice daily. Germline CDR1 SNHLY, CDR2 FYNNEI. The length of the CDR3 is 13 residues. The junction had 9 bases not matched to a gene; V was cut back by 8 bases and J by 6 bases. The sample in question was CD4+ T cells sorted from blood, obtained at week 4, from a patient treated with tofacitinib. The TCR sequence derives from a human donor with alopecia areata. This sequence joins TRBV2 and TRBJ2-7, with 8 bases aligning to TRBD1. The CDR3 DNA sequence: TGTGCCAGCGAAGGACAGGGCCTAAGCGAGCAGTACTTC. Protein product: CASEGQGLSEQYF.